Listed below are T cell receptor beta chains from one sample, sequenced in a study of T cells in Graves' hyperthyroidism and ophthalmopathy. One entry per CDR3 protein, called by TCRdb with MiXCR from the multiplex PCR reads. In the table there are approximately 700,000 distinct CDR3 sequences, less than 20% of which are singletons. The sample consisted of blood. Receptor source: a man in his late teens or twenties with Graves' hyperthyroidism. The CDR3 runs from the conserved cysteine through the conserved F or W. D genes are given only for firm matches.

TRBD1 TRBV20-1 CSARGGQGIHEQYF
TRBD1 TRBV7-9 CASSTRQGSSYEQYF
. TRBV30 CAWSAVRATDTQYF
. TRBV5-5 CASSFGPLGGEQYF
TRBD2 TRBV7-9 CASSLGLAYTSEVPNEQFF
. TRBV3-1 CASSPWRDSGELFF
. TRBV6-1 CASRSLEGALYNEQFF
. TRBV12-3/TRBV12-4 CASSKIRGELFF
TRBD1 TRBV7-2 CASSRGPVETQYF
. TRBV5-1 CASSLNRVDSPLHF
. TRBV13 CASSLLARDFNEQFF
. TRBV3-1 CASRRKGYNEQFF
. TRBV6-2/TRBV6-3 CASVEVDTLPVNTEAFF
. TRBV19 CASSPSPAADTQYF
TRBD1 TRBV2 CASSGDRGPDTQYF
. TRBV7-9 CASSLERGYTF
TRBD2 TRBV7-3 CANEERETWGTDTQYF
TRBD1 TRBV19 CASSIGTGGPEQFF
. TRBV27 CASSLSPGYYGYTF
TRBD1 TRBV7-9 CASSLDRGTNEKLFF
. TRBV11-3 CASSLEEAAYEQYF
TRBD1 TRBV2 CASIRQGVSYEQYF
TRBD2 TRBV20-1 CSAGTSLNTGELFF
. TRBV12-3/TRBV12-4 CASQIAETQYF
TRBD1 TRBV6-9 CASSSPGQPNTEAFF
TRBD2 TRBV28 CASSLGTSGRAGEQYF
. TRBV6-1 CASRSTENTEAFF
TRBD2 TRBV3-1 CASSPSGAIEETQYF
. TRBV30 CAWSLLADTQYF
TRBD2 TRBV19 CASSIVVSGNWYNEQFF